This entry concerns a single T cell receptor beta chain. Antigen: not known. This sample stems from a study of T cells in Graves' hyperthyroidism and ophthalmopathy. Whole-study findings and limits: The model foresaw ophthalmopathy a median around 6 months prior to onset. Also found in blood were most expanded thyroid clonotypes above 0.001.

After removal of 3 bases from V and 0 bases from J, the junction contained 10 bases not matched to a gene. The CDR3 length is 19 residues. There were TCR beta CDR3 regions amplified from RNA transcripts. Primed by the HTBI set, a first-round RT-PCR was run on the TCR CDR3. From the multiplex PCR reads, TCRdb called clonotypes with MiXCR, one entry per CDR3 protein. In the table there are nearly 600,000 distinct CDR3 sequences, approximately 15% of which are singletons. Sequencing input: blood. The gene calls are TRBV12-3 or TRBV12-4 and TRBJ2-3, with 12 bases lining up with TRBD2. The TCR comes from a woman aged 18-29 years with Graves' ophthalmopathy. The CDR3 bases are TGTGCCAGCAGTTTCCGTACCGGGACTAGCGGGTTTAGCACAGATACGCAGTATTTT. Amino acid sequence: CASSFRTGTSGFSTDTQYF.